This is a list of T cell receptor beta chains from one sample in a study of persistence of HIV-infected CD4 T cells. Their antigens are not known. This table comes from immunoSEQ multiplex PCR, and its TCRdb copy is limited to in-frame clones, with some not included. This sample carries about 20,000 clones, roughly 60% of them seen once, and the ten largest clones take approximately 1.9%. The specimen comprised CD4+ T cells sorted from PBMCs after roughly 17-hour stimulation, sampled from a patient who received antiretroviral therapy. These receptors all come from an adult woman with HIV who was CMV-seropositive. Each CDR3 is given with its conserved first and last residue. A D gene is named only where the DNA matches it firmly. Size is omitted from some rows. Given values are once, few, many or a class for expanded clones.

d_gene,v_gene,j_gene,abundance,CDR3nt,CDR3aa
NA,TRBV15,TRBJ1-6,NA,TGTGCCACCAGCAGAGATGGGACGGATTCACCCCTCCACTTT,CATSRDGTDSPLHF
TRBD1,TRBV18,TRBJ1-5,NA,TGTGCCAGCTCACCGAGGCAGGGGGCTAGCAATCAGCCCCAGCATTTT,CASSPRQGASNQPQHF
NA,TRBV19,TRBJ1-1,NA,TGTGCCAGTAGTGGCAGCCTGAGCACTGAAGCTTTCTTT,CASSGSLSTEAFF
NA,TRBV6-6,TRBJ1-1,few,TGTGCCAGCAGCCACAAGTCTCCCGGGGCTTTCTTT,CASSHKSPGAFF
TRBD1,TRBV18,TRBJ1-6,NA,TGTGCCAGCTCACCGGGACAGGCGTCCTATAATTCACCCCTCCACTTT,CASSPGQASYNSPLHF
TRBD1,TRBV6-5,TRBJ2-7,NA,TGTGCCAGCAGTTACCAGACAGGGAGCTCCTACGAGCAGTACTTC,CASSYQTGSSYEQYF
NA,TRBV30,TRBJ2-3,NA,TGTGCCTGGGATGGCCGGACGGATACGCAGTATTTT,CAWDGRTDTQYF
TRBD1,TRBV7-6,TRBJ1-5,NA,TGTGCCAGCAGCTTAGCGGCCGGGACAGCATTCAATCAGCCCCAGCATTTT,CASSLAAGTAFNQPQHF
NA,TRBV18,TRBJ1-1,NA,TGTGCCAGCTCACCACAGGGAGGGAACACTGAAGCTTTCTTT,CASSPQGGNTEAFF
NA,TRBV7-8,TRBJ1-5,NA,TGTGCCAGCAGCTTAGGGTCGGCCCGAGGCACTCAGCCCCAGCATTTT,CASSLGSARGTQPQHF
NA,TRBV12-3/TRBV12-4,TRBJ2-7,NA,TGTGCCAGCAGTCAGGACAACATCTACGAGCAGTACTTC,CASSQDNIYEQYF
NA,TRBV12-3/TRBV12-4,TRBJ1-4,NA,TGTGCCAGCAGTTTGGCAGGGACGGAAAAACTGTTTTTT,CASSLAGTEKLFF
NA,TRBV5-6,TRBJ1-1,NA,TGTGCCAGCAGCCCTTATAGGGGGGACGACACTGAAGCTTTCTTT,CASSPYRGDDTEAFF
TRBD2,TRBV11-3,TRBJ2-5,NA,TGTGCCAGCAGCATGGGGGGACTAGCGGGGTCGGGCCAAGAGACCCAGTACTTC,CASSMGGLAGSGQETQYF
NA,TRBV18,TRBJ1-1,NA,TGTGCCAGCTCCCGAAGTGGTGGTACTGAAGCTTTCTTT,CASSRSGGTEAFF
NA,TRBV2,TRBJ1-1,NA,TGTGCCAGCAGCCCCGAGAGAGAAGCTTTCTTT,CASSPEREAFF
NA,TRBV4-1,TRBJ2-7,few,TGCGCCAGCGGCCAAGGTTCCGGTCAAGCCTACGAGCAGTACTTC,CASGQGSGQAYEQYF
NA,TRBV10-3,TRBJ2-7,few,TGTGCCATCAGTGGGGACCACGTGGGCTACGAGCAGTACTTC,CAISGDHVGYEQYF
TRBD1,TRBV5-1,TRBJ1-6,NA,TGCGCCAGCAGCTTGGGACGGACAGGGCAATCACCCCTCCACTTT,CASSLGRTGQSPLHF
NA,TRBV9,TRBJ1-4,NA,TGTGCCAGCAGCGTAGATCGGGATAACTATGAAAAACTGTTTTTT,CASSVDRDNYEKLFF
NA,TRBV29-1,TRBJ2-1,NA,TGCAGCGCCGGACCTAGAACCTACAATGAGCAGTTCTTC,CSAGPRTYNEQFF
NA,TRBV25-1,TRBJ2-3,NA,TGTGCCAGCAGTGTCGGGGATACGCAGTATTTT,CASSVGDTQYF
NA,TRBV6-5,TRBJ1-3,NA,TGTGCCAGCAGTTACCGAGGGTATGGAAACACCATATATTTT,CASSYRGYGNTIYF
NA,TRBV2,TRBJ1-5,NA,TGTGCCAGCAGTGAAGCGGGAAATCAGCCCCAGCATTTT,CASSEAGNQPQHF
TRBD2,TRBV5-1,TRBJ2-5,NA,TGCGCCAGCAGCTCCACTAGCGGGGAACAAGAGACCCAGTACTTC,CASSSTSGEQETQYF
TRBD1,TRBV5-1,TRBJ1-6,NA,TGCGCCAGCAGCTATTGGACAGGAGATAATTCACCCCTCCACTTT,CASSYWTGDNSPLHF
TRBD2,TRBV5-1,TRBJ2-3,NA,TGCGCCAGCAGCTTGGAAAGAGCGGGGGGGACAGATACGCAGTATTTT,CASSLERAGGTDTQYF
TRBD1,TRBV5-4,TRBJ1-1,NA,TGTGCCAGCAGCCTATCGGACAGGGTGAACACTGAAGCTTTCTTT,CASSLSDRVNTEAFF
NA,TRBV3-1/TRBV3-2,TRBJ2-2,NA,TGTGCCAGCAGTCTCTTAAACACCGGGGAGCTGTTTTTT,CASSLLNTGELFF
TRBD1,TRBV30,TRBJ1-1,NA,TGTGCCGGACTCCGGGACAGGGGAAACACTGAAGCTTTCTTT,CAGLRDRGNTEAFF
TRBD2,TRBV7-9,TRBJ2-5,NA,TGTGCCAGCAGCAGTAGCGGGCCGGTCGGGGAGACCCAGTACTTC,CASSSSGPVGETQYF
NA,TRBV15,TRBJ1-2,few,TGTGCCACCAGCAGAGATTTGCAGGGCAACTATGGCTACACCTTC,CATSRDLQGNYGYTF
TRBD2,TRBV5-1,TRBJ2-1,NA,TGCGCCAGCAGCTTCGGGGGGGACAATGAGCAGTTCTTC,CASSFGGDNEQFF
TRBD2,TRBV3-1/TRBV3-2,TRBJ2-1,NA,TGTGCCAGCAGCCAACTCGGACTAGCATTAAATGAGCAGTTCTTC,CASSQLGLALNEQFF
TRBD1,TRBV7-9,TRBJ1-6,NA,TGTGCCAGCAGCTCGGGACAGGAAAATTCACCCCTCCACTTT,CASSSGQENSPLHF
NA,TRBV7-8,TRBJ1-2,few,TGTGCCAGCAGCTTTCAGGGGCTCTATGGCTACACCTTC,CASSFQGLYGYTF
TRBD1,TRBV7-9,TRBJ1-4,few,TGTGCCAGCAGCTACGGACAGGAGAATGAAAAACTGTTTTTT,CASSYGQENEKLFF
NA,TRBV11-2,TRBJ1-1,medium-sized,TGTGCCAGCAGCCATACCGGGAGGGGACCGGCCTGGGGAACTGAAGCTTTCTTT,CASSHTGRGPAWGTEAFF
TRBD1,TRBV28,TRBJ1-2,medium-sized,TGTGCCAGCAGTGTCTACAGGACAGGGGGCACCTATGGCTACACCTTC,CASSVYRTGGTYGYTF
TRBD1,TRBV19,TRBJ1-5,NA,TGTGCCAGTAGGACAGGGACAGGGAAAAATCAGCCCCAGCATTTT,CASRTGTGKNQPQHF
TRBD1,TRBV3-1/TRBV3-2,TRBJ2-4,NA,TGTGCCAGCAGCCCGGACAGGAGGAACATTCAGTACTTC,CASSPDRRNIQYF
NA,TRBV9,TRBJ1-1,few,TGTGCCAGCAGCGTAGTAACTGAAGCTTTCTTT,CASSVVTEAFF
NA,TRBV29-1,TRBJ2-3,NA,TGCAGCGTTGGGAGTTCCTTGGGTGCAGATACGCAGTATTTT,CSVGSSLGADTQYF
NA,TRBV19,TRBJ1-2,NA,TGTGCCAGTACCGATTTCAGGGGCGGCTACACCTTC,CASTDFRGGYTF
NA,TRBV30,TRBJ2-7,NA,TGTGCCTGGAGTGGGGACTTACGTGCCTACGAGCAGTACTTC,CAWSGDLRAYEQYF
NA,TRBV6-4,TRBJ2-1,few,TGTGCCAGCAGTAATGGGAACCGGGACAATGAGCAGTTCTTC,CASSNGNRDNEQFF
TRBD1,TRBV19,TRBJ2-5,NA,TGTGCCAGTAGTGGAATTACAGGGGGCGTAGAGACCCAGTACTTC,CASSGITGGVETQYF
NA,TRBV7-8,TRBJ2-7,NA,TGTGCCAGCAGCCTCGGGGGACACAAAACCTACGAGCAGTACTTC,CASSLGGHKTYEQYF
NA,TRBV5-1,TRBJ1-4,few,TGCGCCAGCAGCCCAGAACCGTACGAAAAACTGTTTTTT,CASSPEPYEKLFF